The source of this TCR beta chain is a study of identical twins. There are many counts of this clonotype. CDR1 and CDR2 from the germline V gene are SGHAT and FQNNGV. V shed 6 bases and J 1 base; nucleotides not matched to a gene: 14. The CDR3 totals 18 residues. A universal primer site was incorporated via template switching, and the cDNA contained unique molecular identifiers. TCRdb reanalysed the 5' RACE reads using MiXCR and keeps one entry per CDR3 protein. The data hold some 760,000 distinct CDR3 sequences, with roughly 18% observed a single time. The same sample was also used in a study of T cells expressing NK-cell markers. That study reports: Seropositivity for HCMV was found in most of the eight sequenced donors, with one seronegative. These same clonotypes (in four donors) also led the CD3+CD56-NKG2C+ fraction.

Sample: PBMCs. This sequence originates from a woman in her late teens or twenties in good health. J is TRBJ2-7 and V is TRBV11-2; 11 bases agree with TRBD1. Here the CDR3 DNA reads TGTGCCAGCAGTAACCGGGACAGGGGGAAGGTTTGGTCCTACGAGCAGTACTTC. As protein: CASSNRDRGKVWSYEQYF.